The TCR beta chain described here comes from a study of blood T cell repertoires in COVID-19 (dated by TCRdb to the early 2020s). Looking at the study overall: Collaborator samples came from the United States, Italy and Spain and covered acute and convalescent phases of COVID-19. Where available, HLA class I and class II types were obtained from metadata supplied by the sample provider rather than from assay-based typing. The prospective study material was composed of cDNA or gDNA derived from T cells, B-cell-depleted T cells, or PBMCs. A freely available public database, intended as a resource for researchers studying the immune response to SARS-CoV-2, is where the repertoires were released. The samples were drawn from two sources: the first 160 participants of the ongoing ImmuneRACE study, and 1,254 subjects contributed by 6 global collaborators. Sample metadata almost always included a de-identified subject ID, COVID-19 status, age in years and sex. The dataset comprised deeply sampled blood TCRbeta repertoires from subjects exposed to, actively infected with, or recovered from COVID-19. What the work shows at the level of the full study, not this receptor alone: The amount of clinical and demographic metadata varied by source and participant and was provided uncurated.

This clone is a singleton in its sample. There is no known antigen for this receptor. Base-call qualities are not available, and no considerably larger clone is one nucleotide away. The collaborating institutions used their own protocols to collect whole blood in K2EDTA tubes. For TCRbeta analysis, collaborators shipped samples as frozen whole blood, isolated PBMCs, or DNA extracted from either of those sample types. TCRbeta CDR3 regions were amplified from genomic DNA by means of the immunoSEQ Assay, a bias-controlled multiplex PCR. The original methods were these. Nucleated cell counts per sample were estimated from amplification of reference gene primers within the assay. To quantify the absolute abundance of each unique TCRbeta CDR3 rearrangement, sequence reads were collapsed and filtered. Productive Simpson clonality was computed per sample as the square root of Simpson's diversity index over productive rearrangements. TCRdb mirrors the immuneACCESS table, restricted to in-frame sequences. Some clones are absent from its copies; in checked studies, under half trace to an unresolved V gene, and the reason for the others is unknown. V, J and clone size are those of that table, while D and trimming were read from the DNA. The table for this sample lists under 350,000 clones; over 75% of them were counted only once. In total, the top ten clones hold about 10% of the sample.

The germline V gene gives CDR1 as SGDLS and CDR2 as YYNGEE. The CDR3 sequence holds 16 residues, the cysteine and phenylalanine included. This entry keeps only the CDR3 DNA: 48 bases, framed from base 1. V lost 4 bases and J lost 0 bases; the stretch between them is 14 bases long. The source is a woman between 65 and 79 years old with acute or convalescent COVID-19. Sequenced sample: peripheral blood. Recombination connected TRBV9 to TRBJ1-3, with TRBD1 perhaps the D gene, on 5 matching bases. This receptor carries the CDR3 CASSFRRGGSGNTIYF. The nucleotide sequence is TGTGCCAGCAGCTTCCGTAGGGGAGGCTCTGGAAACACCATATATTTT.